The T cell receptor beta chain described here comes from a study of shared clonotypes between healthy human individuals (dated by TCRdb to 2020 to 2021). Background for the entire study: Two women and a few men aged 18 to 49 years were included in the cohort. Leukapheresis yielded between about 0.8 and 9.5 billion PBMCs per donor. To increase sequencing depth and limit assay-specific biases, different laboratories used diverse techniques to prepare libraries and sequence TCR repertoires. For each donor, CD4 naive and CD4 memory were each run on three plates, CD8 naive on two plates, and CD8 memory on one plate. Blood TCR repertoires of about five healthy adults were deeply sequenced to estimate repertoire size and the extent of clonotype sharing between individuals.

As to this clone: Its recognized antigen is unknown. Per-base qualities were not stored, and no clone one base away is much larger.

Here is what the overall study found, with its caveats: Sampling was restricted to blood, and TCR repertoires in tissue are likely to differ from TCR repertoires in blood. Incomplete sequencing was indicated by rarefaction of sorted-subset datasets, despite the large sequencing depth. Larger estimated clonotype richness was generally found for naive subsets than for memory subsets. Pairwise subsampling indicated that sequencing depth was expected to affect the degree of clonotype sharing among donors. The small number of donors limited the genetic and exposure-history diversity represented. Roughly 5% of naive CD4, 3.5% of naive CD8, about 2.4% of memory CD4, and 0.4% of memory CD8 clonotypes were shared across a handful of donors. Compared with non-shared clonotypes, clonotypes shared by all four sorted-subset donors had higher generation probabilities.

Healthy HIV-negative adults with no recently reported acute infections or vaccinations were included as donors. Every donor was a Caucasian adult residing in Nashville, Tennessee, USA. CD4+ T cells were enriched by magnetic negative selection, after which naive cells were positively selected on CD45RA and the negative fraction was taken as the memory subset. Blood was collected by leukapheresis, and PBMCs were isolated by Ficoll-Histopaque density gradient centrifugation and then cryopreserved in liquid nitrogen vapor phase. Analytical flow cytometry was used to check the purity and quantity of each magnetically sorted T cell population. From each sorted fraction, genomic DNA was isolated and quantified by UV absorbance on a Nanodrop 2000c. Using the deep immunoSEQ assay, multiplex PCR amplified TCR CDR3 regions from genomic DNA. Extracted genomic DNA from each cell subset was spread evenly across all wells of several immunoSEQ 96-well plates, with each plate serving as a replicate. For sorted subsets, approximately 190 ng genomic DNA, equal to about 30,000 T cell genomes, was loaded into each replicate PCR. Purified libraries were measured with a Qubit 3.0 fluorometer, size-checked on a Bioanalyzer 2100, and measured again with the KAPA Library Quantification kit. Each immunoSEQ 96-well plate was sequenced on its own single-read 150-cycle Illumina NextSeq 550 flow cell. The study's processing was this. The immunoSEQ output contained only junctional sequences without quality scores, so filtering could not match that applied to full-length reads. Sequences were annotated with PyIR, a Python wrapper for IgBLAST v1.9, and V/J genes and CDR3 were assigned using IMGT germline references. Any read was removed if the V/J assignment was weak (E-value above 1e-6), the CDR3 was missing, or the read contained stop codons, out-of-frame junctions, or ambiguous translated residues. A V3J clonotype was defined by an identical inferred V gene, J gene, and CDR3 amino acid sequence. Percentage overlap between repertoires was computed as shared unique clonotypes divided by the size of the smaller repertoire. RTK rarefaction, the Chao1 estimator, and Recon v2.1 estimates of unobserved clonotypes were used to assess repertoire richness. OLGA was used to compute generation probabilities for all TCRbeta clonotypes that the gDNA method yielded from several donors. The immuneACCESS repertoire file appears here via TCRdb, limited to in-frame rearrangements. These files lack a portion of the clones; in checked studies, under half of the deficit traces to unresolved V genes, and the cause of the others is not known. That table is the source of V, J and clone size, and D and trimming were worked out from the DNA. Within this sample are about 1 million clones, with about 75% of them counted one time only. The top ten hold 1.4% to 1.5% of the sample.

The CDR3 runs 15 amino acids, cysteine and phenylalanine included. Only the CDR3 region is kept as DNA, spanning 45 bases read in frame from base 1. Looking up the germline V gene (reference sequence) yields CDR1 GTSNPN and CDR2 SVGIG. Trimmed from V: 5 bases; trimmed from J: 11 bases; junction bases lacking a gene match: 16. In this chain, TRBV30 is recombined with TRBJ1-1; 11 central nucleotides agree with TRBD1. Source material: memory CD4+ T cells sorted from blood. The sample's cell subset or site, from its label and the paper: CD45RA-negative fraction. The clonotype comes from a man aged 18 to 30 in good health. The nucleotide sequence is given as TGTGCCTGGGTCACCGCCGGACAGGGGGCGAAGTATGCTTTCTTT. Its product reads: CAWVTAGQGAKYAFF.